This T cell receptor (beta chain) was recovered during a study of radiation and T cells in renal cell carcinoma. Study background: Nephrectomy followed 15 Gy stereotactic body radiation by 4 weeks.

This clone has just a few counts. Its specificity is unknown. V gave up 1 base and J gave up 1 base, with 10 bases separating them. The CDR3 runs to 15 residues. From germline, CDR1 is SGHTA and CDR2 FQGNSA. Findings and limits, study-wide: No pretreatment tumor biopsies were available for baseline clonotypes.

Noted time point: blood 2 weeks post-SBRT. Treatment reported: 15 Gy SBRT to primary tumor, nephrectomy 4 weeks later. Serial blood draws occurred at baseline and 2 and 4 weeks post-SBRT. Measured with immunoSEQ multiplex PCR; TCRdb has only the in-frame clones, and not every one. The sample shows tens of thousands of clones, 65% to 90% of them seen only once. The sample was blood, taken from a patient whose treatment included radiotherapy and nephrectomy. The TCR sequence derives from a woman in her 50s with renal cell carcinoma. The chain uses TRBV7-2 and TRBJ1-1; D is unclear. The CDR3 region is CASSLEFRTNTEAFF. CDR3 coding DNA: TGTGCCAGCAGCTTAGAATTCCGGACGAACACTGAAGCTTTCTTT. Looking up the rest from reference TRBV7-2 and TRBJ1-1 gives the full variable domain: GAGVSQSPSNKVTEKGKDVELRCDPISGHTALYWYRQSLGQGLEFLIYFQGNSAPDKSGLPSDRFSAERTGGSVSTLTIQRTQQEDSAVYLCASSLEFRTNTEAFFGQGTRLTVV.